The rows below give T cell receptor beta chains drawn from one sample of a study of CD8+ T cells in alopecia areata. The repertoire was sequenced with immunoSEQ multiplex PCR; TCRdb's copy has only in-frame clones and lacks some. The sample lists approximately 89,000 clones; over 40% were seen once. The source material was CD4+ T cells sorted from blood. All receptors derive from a human donor with alopecia areata. CDR3s include the opening cysteine and the closing phenylalanine or tryptophan. D genes are given only for firm matches. The listing skips clone size in some rows; elsewhere it reads once, few, many or a size class.

d_call j_call v_call clone_size cdr3_nt cdr3_aa
TRBD1 TRBJ2-4 TRBV6-5 - TGTGCCAGTACAGGGGGTCTAGCCAAAAACATTCAGTACTTC CASTGGLAKNIQYF
- TRBJ1-2 TRBV11-2 few TGTGCCAGCAGCTTAGATCGGGACACGTTCTATGGCTACACCTTC CASSLDRDTFYGYTF
TRBD1 TRBJ2-1 TRBV30 - TGTGCCTGGAGTGGGGGACAGGACACTGAGCAGTTCTTC CAWSGGQDTEQFF
- TRBJ2-4 TRBV30 - TGTGCCTGGAGCGTGAACCGGGACCCAAACATTCAGTACTTC CAWSVNRDPNIQYF
- TRBJ1-2 TRBV2 few TGTGCCAGCATGGGGGGCTACACCTTC CASMGGYTF
TRBD1 TRBJ1-6 TRBV29-1 few TGCAGCGTTACGACAGGGACTAATTCACCCCTCCACTTT CSVTTGTNSPLHF
- TRBJ2-2 TRBV5-1 - TGCGCCAGCAGCTTGGCCGGCGAAGGTACCGGGGAGCTGTTTTTT CASSLAGEGTGELFF
- TRBJ2-5 TRBV18 few TGTGCCAGCTCACCAGCATTGGAAGAGACCCAGTACTTC CASSPALEETQYF
TRBD2 TRBJ2-5 TRBV28 - TGTGCCAGCTCTACCAGTGAGCGGGAGGAGAGGACCCAGTACTTC CASSTSEREERTQYF
- TRBJ2-3 TRBV29-1 - TGCAGCGTTGAATATCCCAAGGGTATGGATACGCAGTATTTT CSVEYPKGMDTQYF
- TRBJ1-1 TRBV29-1 few TGCAGCGCGGAGAGCATCAGGGCCCCTGAAGCTTTCTTT CSAESIRAPEAFF
- TRBJ2-1 TRBV29-1 - TGCAGCGTTGAAGATCGGACCGGACACTTCGTTGATGAGCAGTTCTTC CSVEDRTGHFVDEQFF
- TRBJ2-4 TRBV6-6 - TGTGCCAGCAGTTTCGGGGACGCCAAAAACATTCAGTACTTC CASSFGDAKNIQYF
- TRBJ1-2 TRBV27 few TGTGCCAGCAGTTTTAATCTGGGGAGTGGCTACACCTTC CASSFNLGSGYTF
TRBD1 TRBJ1-5 TRBV2 few TGTGCCAGCAATACCGACAGGGGGAATCAGCCCCAGCATTTT CASNTDRGNQPQHF
- TRBJ2-7 TRBV2 - TGTGCCAGCAGAACCACTGGGCACGAGCAGTACTTC CASRTTGHEQYF
- TRBJ1-1 TRBV30 few TGTGCCTGGAGTGACGGACGCTCGAACACTGAAGCTTTCTTT CAWSDGRSNTEAFF
- TRBJ1-6 TRBV7-2 - TGTGCCAGCAGCTTAGACAGCTCCTATAATTCACCCCTCCACTTT CASSLDSSYNSPLHF
TRBD1 TRBJ1-5 TRBV5-1 - TGCGCCAGCAGCCCCGGGACAGGGAAGTCCAATCAGCCCCAGCATTTT CASSPGTGKSNQPQHF
TRBD1 TRBJ2-7 TRBV28 - TGTGCCAGCCTAGGGGGCTCAGGCTACGAGCAGTACTTC CASLGGSGYEQYF
- TRBJ1-5 TRBV23-1 - TGCGCCAGCAGTCCCAAGGAGTGGCCGGGGCCCCAGCATTTT CASSPKEWPGPQHF
- TRBJ2-7 TRBV30 - TGTGCCTGGAGTGTCGGGGTGGAGGCAGGGGAGCAGTACTTC CAWSVGVEAGEQYF